The 23 T cell receptor beta chains reported below all come from one sample, sequenced in a study of blood T cell repertoires in COVID-19. The method was immunoSEQ multiplex PCR; TCRdb's version includes in-frame clones alone and lacks a portion of them. This table holds approximately 200,000 clones, approximately 81% found once. Sequenced sample: PBMCs or T cells enriched from blood (not recorded which). These receptors were taken from a man aged 40-50 years who had recovered from COVID-19.

The chain couples TRBV3-1 (or the pseudogene TRBV3-2) to TRBJ1-2; TRBD1 aligns across 11 bases. Germline values: CDR1 LGHDT, CDR2 YNNKEL (reference sequence). With 5 bases clipped from V and 5 bases from J, the junction kept 4 bases outside the gene matches. The CDR3 is 14 amino acids. DNA of the CDR3: TGTGCCAGCAGCAGCCGGGACAGGGGGTATGGCTACACCTTC. Its translation: CASSSRDRGYGYTF.

The rearrangement uses TRBV5-6 and TRBJ2-5; D not certain. This CDR3 has 15 residues. Germline CDR1 is SGHDT and CDR2 is YYEEEE. Trimming stripped 1 base from V and 2 bases from J, with 12 bases between. The CDR3 is CASSLFFGIQETQYF. For the CDR3, the DNA is TGTGCCAGCAGCTTGTTTTTCGGTATTCAAGAGACCCAGTACTTC.

This chain connects TRBV2 to TRBJ2-5; no definite D call. The CDR3 contains 12 residues. CDR1 is SNHLY, CDR2 FYNNEI, per germline. V was cut by 6 bases and J by 5 bases, with 10 bases left in between. The chain's CDR3 is CASRAAGETQYF. CDR3 nucleotide sequence: TGTGCCAGCAGGGCCGCCGGGGAGACCCAGTACTTC.

This sequence joins TRBV4-2 and TRBJ2-2; D call uncertain. CDR3 length equals 14 residues. V was clipped by 2 bases and J by 3 bases, with 7 bases between them. The V gene's germline CDR1 is LGHNA and CDR2 YNFKEQ. CDR3 protein: CASSQNTHTGELFF. The CDR3 coding sequence is TGTGCCAGCAGCCAAAACACCCACACCGGGGAGCTGTTTTTT.

The J gene is TRBJ1-1, the V gene TRBV25-1, with a weak D call TRBD1 (5 bases). Germline CDR1 reads MGHDK; CDR2 reads SYGVNS. Trimming left V 7 bases short and J 0 bases short, with 12 bases between. This CDR3 comprises 14 residues. CDR3 bases: TGTGCCAGCACATTAGGGGCGGTGAACACTGAAGCTTTCTTT. It codes for CASTLGAVNTEAFF. Full variable domain (rest looked up from reference TRBV25-1 and TRBJ1-1): EADIYQTPRYLVIGTGKKITLECSQTMGHDKMYWYQQDPGMELHLIHYSYGVNSTEKGDLSSESTVSRIRTEHFPLTLESARPSHTSQYLCASTLGAVNTEAFFGQGTRLTVV.

The chain is built from TRBV3-1 (or the pseudogene TRBV3-2) and TRBJ2-7; 7 nucleotides line up with TRBD1. The CDR3 length is 13 residues. From germline, CDR1 is LGHDT and CDR2 YNNKEL (reference sequence). The V segment lost 3 bases and the J segment 3 bases; nucleotides outside the gene matches: 2. CDR3 DNA sequence: TGTGCCAGCAGCCACCGGACAGGCTACGAGCAGTACTTC. Translating gives CASSHRTGYEQYF.

The chain has TRBV7-3 and TRBJ2-3; 8 nucleotides agree with TRBD2. The CDR3 runs to 15 residues. Germline trimming cut 4 bases from V and 2 bases from J; bases unmatched to any gene: 5. From germline, CDR1 is SGHTA and CDR2 FQGTGA. The CDR3 nucleotides read TGTGCCAGCAGCTCCAGCGGGGGTCCCACAGATACGCAGTATTTT. Its translation: CASSSSGGPTDTQYF.

The chain combines TRBV11-2 with TRBJ2-7; TRBD1 matches at 9 bases. Germline-derived CDR1 and CDR2 are SGHAT and FQNNGV. The CDR3 consists of 15 residues. The V segment lost 5 bases and the J segment 7 bases; nucleotides outside the gene matches: 12. CDR3 in DNA: TGTGCCAGCAGCCAACTGGGACAGGGTTTGGGGGAGCAGTACTTC. Its protein is CASSQLGQGLGEQYF.

This chain uses TRBV2 with TRBJ2-3; D is undetermined. The CDR3 covers 14 residues. Germline CDR1 and CDR2: SNHLY and FYNNEI. Between the trimmed V and J ends, which lost 10 bases and 0 bases, there was a span of 14 bases. CDR3 sequence: CATPKTSSTDTQYF. The CDR3 DNA is TGTGCCACCCCAAAGACATCTAGCACAGATACGCAGTATTTT.

V gene TRBV12-3 or TRBV12-4 combines with J gene TRBJ2-1; 8 bases line up with TRBD2. The CDR3 spans 13 residues. With V trimmed by 5 bases and J by 9 bases, 6 bases remained unmatched. Here the CDR3 reads CASSAGLASEQFF. DNA of the CDR3: TGTGCCAGCAGTGCCGGACTAGCAAGTGAGCAGTTCTTC.

This chain uses TRBV7-8 with TRBJ1-2; no firm D call. The germline CDR1 and CDR2 sequences are SGHVS and FQNEAQ. The CDR3 consists of 14 residues. V lost 4 bases and J lost 4, with 13 bases in between. The CDR3 sequence: CASSSVAGSYGYTF. The CDR3 DNA reads as TGTGCCAGCAGCTCCGTGGCGGGAAGCTATGGCTACACCTTC.

The gene calls are TRBV30 and TRBJ2-2; weak D call: TRBD2 (5 bases). Trimming removed 2 bases from V and 6 bases from J, with 10 bases in between. Germline V gene lookup returns CDR1 GTSNPN and CDR2 SVGIG (reference sequence). The CDR3 runs 13 residues. CDR3 coding DNA: TGTGCCTGGAGTACCGGGGTTTCCGGGGAGCTGTTTTTT. This gives the protein CAWSTGVSGELFF.

This clone showed up just once. The V and J genes are TRBV6-2 or TRBV6-3 and TRBJ2-6, with a tentative D call TRBD2 (5 bases). The CDR3 has 15 amino acids. Looked up from germline, CDR1 is MNHEY and CDR2 is SVGEGT. Trimming left V 3 bases short and J 0 bases short, with 6 bases between. CDR3 sequence (DNA): TGTGCCAGCAGTTATGAGGGCTCTGGGGCCAACGTCCTGACTTTC. Translating it yields CASSYEGSGANVLTF.

The table lists this clone with a few counts. V is TRBV7-9 and J is TRBJ1-2; D is possibly TRBD1 (5 bases). The CDR3 runs to 14 residues. Germline lookup yields CDR1 SEHNR and CDR2 FQNEAQ (reference sequence). Trimming removed 3 bases at V and 3 bases at J, with 11 bases between. The CDR3 protein is CASSFDRLYYGYTF. The CDR3 DNA reads TGTGCCAGCAGCTTTGACAGATTGTACTATGGCTACACCTTC.

The count of this clone is one. The rearrangement links TRBV27 to TRBJ2-7; 8 bases are shared with TRBD1. With V trimmed by 6 bases and J by 1 base, 8 bases remained unmatched. The V gene's germline CDR1 is MNHEY and CDR2 SMNVEV (reference sequence). This CDR3 has 15 residues. The CDR3 coding sequence is TGTGCCAGCAGCAACAGGGGGTTTAGTTCCTACGAGCAGTACTTC. Amino acid sequence: CASSNRGFSSYEQYF.

The chain combines TRBV5-1 with TRBJ2-5; 7 bases are a match to TRBD2. The length of the CDR3 is 14 residues. The germline gives CDR1 SGHRS, CDR2 YFSETQ. V lost 3 bases to trimming and J lost 5 bases; unmatched junction nucleotides: 7. The CDR3 here is CASSSREPGETQYF. Written as DNA, the CDR3 is TGCGCCAGCAGCTCGCGGGAGCCCGGTGAGACCCAGTACTTC.

The chain is built from TRBV5-1 and TRBJ1-2; 7 bases agree with TRBD1. Germline CDR1 is SGHRS and CDR2 is YFSETQ. V gave up 6 bases and J gave up 3 bases; unmatched junction bases: 5. The CDR3 covers 13 residues. CDR3: CASTPGTDYGYTF. The CDR3 nucleotides read TGCGCCAGCACTCCCGGGACAGACTATGGCTACACCTTC.

This clone was seen only a few times. The rearrangement uses TRBV18 and TRBJ2-1; D is perhaps TRBD1 (6 bases). Germline assignment: CDR1 KGHSH and CDR2 LQKENI. V was trimmed by 3 bases and J by 7 bases, leaving 22 bases between them. CDR3 length: 17 amino acids. The CDR3 sequence is CASSPRAGAVVSNEQFF. CDR3 DNA sequence: TGTGCCAGCTCACCTAGGGCAGGGGCAGTAGTTTCGAATGAGCAGTTCTTC.

V usage is TRBV19 and J usage is TRBJ1-6, with D possibly being TRBD1 (6 bases). Germline lookup yields CDR1 LNHDA and CDR2 SQIVND (reference sequence). Trimming cost V 10 bases and J 8 bases, with 15 bases left between them. The CDR3 contains 13 residues. The CDR3 DNA reads TGTGCCATCTCAGAGGGGGTCGATTCACCCCTCCACTTT. The encoded protein is CAISEGVDSPLHF.

V and J are TRBV4-3 and TRBJ2-1; D might be TRBD1 (6 bases). The V gene lost 8 bases and the J gene lost 10 bases, with 12 bases spanning the gap. The CDR3 loop spans 11 amino acids. Germline loops: CDR1 LGHNA, CDR2 YSLEER. The CDR3 loop reads CASAFGTEQFF. DNA of the CDR3: TGCGCCAGCGCATTCGGGACAGAGCAGTTCTTC.

This clone occurred a few times. V usage is TRBV5-6 and J usage is TRBJ2-1; 8 bases align to TRBD2. J was trimmed by 2 bases and V by 0 bases; bases with no gene match: 4. Germline CDR1 is SGHDT and CDR2 is YYEEEE. The CDR3 has 16 residues. CDR3 in DNA: TGTGCCAGCAGCTTGGCTAGCGGGTACACCTACAATGAGCAGTTCTTC. This encodes CASSLASGYTYNEQFF.

Concerning this clone itself: Other DNA sequences within the sample encode an identical CDR3. The V call is TRBV11-2, the J call TRBJ1-2, with 7 bases lining up with TRBD1. The junction had 0 bases not matched to a gene; V was cut back by 3 bases and J by 2 bases. The CDR3 is 13 residues long. Germline V CDR1 and CDR2: SGHAT, FQNNGV. The CDR3 is CASSLDRNYGYTF. Here the CDR3 DNA reads TGTGCCAGCAGCTTGGACAGGAACTATGGCTACACCTTC.

The chain employs TRBV27 and TRBJ1-1, with a tentative D call TRBD1 (5 bases). Trimming removed 5 bases from V and 9 bases from J, with 10 bases in between. The CDR3 has 11 residues. The germline gives CDR1 MNHEY, CDR2 SMNVEV (reference sequence). CDR3 sequence (DNA): TGTGCCAGCAGTGGGGCCTCACAAGCTTTCTTT. Its protein is CASSGASQAFF.